The 28 T cell receptor beta chains reported below all come from one sample, sequenced in a study of metastatic and nonmetastatic thyroid tumors. All patients were treatment-naive before thyroid surgery. TCRdb reprocessed the PCR reads using MiXCR. The repertoire has more than 7,000 clones, less than 25% of them found once; the top ten carry approximately 16%. Sequenced sample: adjacent normal tissue. Receptors were obtained from a female donor with papillary thyroid cancer or a benign thyroid nodule (not recorded which). Some clones in this sample may be carry-over from other donors' samples.

For this clone: One end of the junction is discordant with germline, which a read error may explain. The chain uses TRBV7-2 and TRBJ2-1; D is undetermined. The CDR3 is 14 residues long. CDR1 and CDR2 (germline): SGHTA, FQGNSA. The CDR3 DNA follows: TGTGCCAGCAGCTTGACGACGGCTGGGCATGAGCATTTCTTC. It translates to CASSLTTAGHEHFF. Variable domain in full (rest from reference TRBV7-2 and TRBJ2-1): GAGVSQSPSNKVTEKGKDVELRCDPISGHTALYWYRQSLGQGLEFLIYFQGNSAPDKSGLPSDRFSAERTGGSVSTLTIQRTQQEDSAVYLCASSLTTAGHEHFFGPGTRLTVL.

Many counts were recorded for this clone. The chain recombines TRBV5-1 with TRBJ2-1, with 8 nucleotides matching TRBD2. V trimming: 4 bases; J trimming: 7 bases; junction bases outside the gene matches: 13. CDR3 length: 16 amino acids. Per the germline V gene, CDR1 is SGHRS and CDR2 is YFSETQ. The CDR3 protein is CASSPSGLGLGNEQFF. CDR3 bases: TGCGCCAGCAGCCCATCGGGACTAGGTTTGGGTAATGAGCAGTTCTTC.

This clone appeared many times. Germline and junction disagree at one end, which may indicate a read error. The V and J genes are TRBV5-4 and TRBJ1-3; 8 positions match TRBD1. This CDR3 is built from 13 residues. The germline V gene has CDR1 SGHNT and CDR2 YYREEE (reference sequence). CDR3 nucleotides: TGTGCCAGCAGCTCCCCATTAACGGGACAGGCGATATTT. Protein sequence: CASSSPLTGQAIF.

This clone occurred many times. The chain uses TRBV20-1 and TRBJ2-1; 11 nucleotides match TRBD1. This CDR3 spans 16 amino acids. CDR1 is DFQATT and CDR2 is SNEGSKA in the germline V gene (reference sequence). V lost 5 bases, J lost 0 bases, and 6 bases stayed unmatched. The CDR3, as DNA: TGCAGTGCTGAGACGGGACAGGGGGACTCCTACAATGAGCAGTTCTTC. Its translation: CSAETGQGDSYNEQFF.

By frequency in the sample, this clone is large. The rearrangement uses TRBV6-5 and TRBJ2-1; 7 bases fit TRBD2. The trim removed 2 bases at V and 3 bases at J, leaving 7 bases unmatched. The CDR3 covers 16 residues. Germline loops: CDR1 MNHEY, CDR2 SVGAGI. The CDR3 spells CASSYGRSSGYNEQFF. The CDR3 bases are TGTGCCAGCAGTTACGGGCGGTCTAGCGGCTACAATGAGCAGTTCTTC.

The V gene is TRBV20-1, the J gene TRBJ2-3; the match to TRBD2 covers 8 bases. Trimming took 0 bases from V and 7 from J; bases not matched to a gene: 12. This CDR3 comprises 16 residues. CDR1 and CDR2 from the germline V gene are DFQATT and SNEGSKA (reference sequence). The CDR3 sequence is CSARDDGGLGHNTQYF. As DNA, the CDR3 is TGCAGTGCTAGAGATGATGGGGGACTAGGCCACAATACGCAGTATTTT.

This clone was observed many times. The genes are TRBV15 and TRBJ2-2; D is possibly TRBD1 (5 bases). The CDR3 totals 14 residues. The germline gives CDR1 LNHNV, CDR2 YYDKDF (reference sequence). The ends were cut back, 4 bases at V and 5 bases at J, with 11 bases in the middle. CDR3 loop: CATSIRRGTGELFF. CDR3 DNA sequence: TGTGCCACCAGCATCCGTAGGGGTACCGGGGAGCTGTTTTTT.

Within the sample, this clone is medium-sized. For the CDR3, the DNA is TGTGCCACCCGGTCCAGGAGCTCCTACAATGAGCAGTTCTTC. Its protein product is CATRSRSSYNEQFF. The J gene is TRBJ2-1, the V gene TRBV28; D not resolved. CDR3 length equals 14 residues. Between the trimmed V and J ends, which lost 10 bases and 0 bases, there was a span of 13 bases. The V gene's germline CDR1 is MDHEN and CDR2 SYDVKM.

This clone was recorded many times. The chain has TRBV20-1 and TRBJ1-4, with 7 bases identical to TRBD1. Trimming took 5 bases from V and 4 from J; bases not matched to a gene: 7. In germline, CDR1 is DFQATT, CDR2 SNEGSKA (reference sequence). The CDR3 runs 14 residues. CDR3 region: CSAPSRDSNEKLFF. The CDR3, as DNA: TGCAGTGCTCCCTCCCGGGACAGTAATGAAAAACTGTTTTTT.

This clone has ten or more counts. The CDR3 coding sequence is TGCGCCAGCAGCCAAGACAGCGGGGGAACCTACGAGCAGTACTTC. Encoded protein: CASSQDSGGTYEQYF. The genes are TRBV4-1 and TRBJ2-7, with 8 bases aligning to TRBD2. Trimming took 0 bases from V and 2 from J; bases not matched to a gene: 3. CDR3 length: 15 residues. In germline, CDR1 is MGHRA, CDR2 YSYEKL.

This clone was counted many times. The J gene is TRBJ2-5, the V gene TRBV18, with no clear D. Trimming took 4 bases from V and 2 from J, leaving 8 bases between them. Germline V gives CDR1 KGHSH, CDR2 LQKENI. This CDR3 contains 13 residues. The CDR3 reads CASSHGKQETQYF. The CDR3, as DNA: TGTGCCAGCTCACACGGAAAGCAAGAGACCCAGTACTTC.

This clone was recorded at least ten times. Being one base from a much bigger clone, this may be a read error. Other DNA sequences in this specimen translate into the identical CDR3. V is TRBV12-5 and J is TRBJ2-7; 8 bases align to TRBD1. The CDR3 is made up of 14 amino acids. Germline V lookup: CDR1 LGHNT, CDR2 FRNRAP. DNA of the CDR3: TGCGCTAGTGGTCCCCGACAGGGGTCCCACGAGCAGTACTTC. Translated, it gives CASGPRQGSHEQYF. Full variable domain (outside the CDR3, taken from reference TRBV12-5 and TRBJ2-7): DARVTQTPRHKVTEMGQEVTMRCQPILGHNTVFWYRQTMMQGLELLAYFRNRAPLDDSGMPKDRFSAEMPDATLATLKIQPSEPRDSAVYFCASGPRQGSHEQYFGPGTRLTVT.

The chain links TRBV7-9 to TRBJ2-7; the D gene is possibly TRBD2 (5 bases). The length of the CDR3 is 12 residues. From germline, CDR1 is SEHNR and CDR2 FQNEAQ (reference sequence). This chain's CDR3 is CSISLGSGEQYF. The CDR3, as DNA: TGTTCAATCAGCTTAGGGTCGGGGGAGCAGTACTTC. The whole variable domain, filled in from reference TRBV7-9 and TRBJ2-7, reads DTGVSQNPRHKITKRGQNVTFRCDPISEHNRLYWYRQTLGQGPEFLTYFQNEAQLEKSRLLSDRFSAERPKGSFSTLEIQRTEQGDSAMYLCSISLGSGEQYFGPGTRLTVT.

To note about this clone: One junction end disagrees with the germline gene, perhaps due to a read error. The V and J genes are TRBV10-1 and TRBJ2-1, with TRBD2 identical over 8 bases. The CDR3 runs 14 residues. Looked up from germline, CDR1 is WNHNN and CDR2 is SYGVQD (reference sequence). This chain's CDR3 is CASTPSGGYNAQFF. As DNA, the CDR3 is TGCGCCAGCACTCCGAGCGGGGGATACAATGCGCAGTTCTTC.

This clone was seen only once. This clone may be a read error of a much larger clone one base away. The gene calls are TRBV20-1 and TRBJ1-2; possibly TRBD1 for D (5 bases). Germline lookup yields CDR1 DFQATT and CDR2 SNEGSKA (reference sequence). The CDR3 has 12 amino acids. The DNA for the CDR3 is TGCGGTGCTAGTCGGGGCCCCTATGGCTACACCTTC. Translation: CGASRGPYGYTF.

The chain uses TRBV7-9 and TRBJ2-1, with 7 bases that match TRBD1. The CDR3 is made up of 13 amino acids. Germline V lookup: CDR1 SEHNR, CDR2 FQNEAQ (reference sequence). V lost 6 bases, J lost 7 bases, and 6 bases stayed unmatched. The CDR3 DNA reads as TGTGCCAGCAGGGTCGGGACAGCTAATGAGCAGTTCTTC. Amino acid sequence: CASRVGTANEQFF.

This clone was detected many times. The CDR3 loop is CASSQYNPGQGAQYGYTF. Here the CDR3 DNA reads TGCGCCAGCAGCCAATACAATCCGGGACAGGGGGCGCAGTATGGCTACACCTTC. The chain has TRBV4-1 and TRBJ1-2; TRBD1 matches 12 bases. The CDR3 spans 18 residues. Trimming cost V 2 bases and J 5 bases; bases outside gene matches: 12. CDR1 and CDR2 from the germline V gene are MGHRA and YSYEKL.

Relative to its sample, this clone is medium-sized. Other DNA sequences in this sample translate to the same CDR3. This chain connects TRBV11-2 to TRBJ2-3; D perhaps matches TRBD1 (6 bases). V was shortened by 1 base and J by 0 bases, with 8 bases between the two germline ends. The CDR3 extends over 15 amino acids. CDR1 is SGHAT and CDR2 is FQNNGV in the germline V gene. Written as DNA, the CDR3 is TGTGCCAGCAGCTTAGGACAGGATAGCACAGATACGCAGTATTTT. This gives the protein CASSLGQDSTDTQYF.

This clone was seen ten or more times. The chain joins TRBV5-1 to TRBJ2-5; no clear D. There are 16 residues in the CDR3. CDR1 SGHRS and CDR2 YFSETQ come from the germline V gene. Trimming took 3 bases from V and 3 from J, leaving 18 bases between them. The DNA for the CDR3 is TGCGCCAGCAGCTGGGGTATCGTGAGCGCAAAAGAGACCCAGTACTTC. Encoded protein: CASSWGIVSAKETQYF.

This clone was observed a handful of times. The chain recombines TRBV28 with TRBJ1-2, with a tentative D call TRBD1 (6 bases). Trimming removed 10 bases from V and 4 bases from J, with 31 bases in between. The CDR3 is made up of 18 amino acids. Germline V gives CDR1 MDHEN, CDR2 SYDVKM. CDR3 DNA sequence: TGTGCCAAAAGCCCCGCACAGGGTCCAATTCTTTACATCTATGGCTACACCTTC. It encodes CAKSPAQGPILYIYGYTF.

Comments on this clone: A read error may be the cause here, since a much bigger clone is one base away. Other DNA variants within this sample encode the same CDR3. The chain employs TRBV20-1 and TRBJ1-1, with D perhaps matching TRBD1 (6 bases). Deletions cut 6 bases from V and 0 bases from J, with 11 bases between. The CDR3 spans 13 residues. The germline CDR1 and CDR2 sequences are DFQATT and SNEGSKA (reference sequence). CDR3 DNA: TGCAGTGCCAGGGGCATATTGAACACTGAAGCTTTCTTT. Residues: CSARGILNTEAFF.

This clone was found many times. The chain recombines TRBV9 with TRBJ2-3; D gene unclear. The CDR3 sequence is 13 residues long. Trimming removed 2 bases from V and 4 bases from J, with 8 bases in between. Germline-derived CDR1 and CDR2 are SGDLS and YYNGEE. The CDR3: CASSVGPPDTQYF. CDR3 DNA: TGTGCCAGCAGCGTTGGTCCCCCAGATACGCAGTATTTT. Full variable domain (missing parts from reference TRBV9 and TRBJ2-3): DSGVTQTPKHLITATGQRVTLRCSPRSGDLSVYWYQQSLDQGLQFLIQYYNGEERAKGNILERFSAQQFPDLHSELNLSSLELGDSALYFCASSVGPPDTQYFGPGTRLTVL.

This clone is judged medium-sized (0.01 to 0.1%). This chain joins TRBV10-2 and TRBJ2-1; TRBD1 matches 10 bases. Trimming at V came to 7 bases and at J to 8 bases, leaving 5 bases not matched to a gene. Germline V gene data show CDR1 as WSHSY and CDR2 as SAAADI. The CDR3 spans 13 residues. The CDR3 coding sequence is TGCGCCAGCAAGGACAGGGGGTCGGATGAGCAGTTCTTC. Protein: CASKDRGSDEQFF.

In this sample, this clone turned up a few times. Other DNA sequences in this sample translate to the same CDR3. V usage is TRBV19 and J usage is TRBJ2-1; possibly TRBD1 for D (5 bases). Trimming left V 2 bases short and J 5 bases short, with 10 bases between. CDR3 length equals 14 residues. Germline CDR1 LNHDA, CDR2 SQIVND (reference sequence). The CDR3 protein is CASSIITGDNEQFF. Written as DNA, the CDR3 is TGTGCCAGTAGTATAATCACAGGTGACAATGAGCAGTTCTTC.

A note on this clone: A read error may explain this, as a much larger clone is one base away. The genes are TRBV20-1 and TRBJ1-5, with 9 bases matching TRBD1. The trim removed 6 bases at V and 6 bases at J, leaving 9 bases unmatched. Germline CDR1 is DFQATT and CDR2 is SNEGSKA (reference sequence). The CDR3 spans 14 residues. This chain's CDR3 is CSAGDRVGSQPQHF. The CDR3 bases are TGCAGTGCCGGGGACAGGGTGGGAAGTCAGCCCCAGCATTTT.

This clone was detected once. The chain combines TRBV7-8 with TRBJ2-7; unclear D gene. CDR1 is SGHVS, CDR2 FQNEAQ, per germline. Trimming pared 3 bases from V and 8 bases from J, leaving 17 bases between. The CDR3 has 14 residues. CDR3 coding DNA: TGTGCCAGCAGCTTCGGGTGTGCCATGTACAAGCAGTACTTC. It specifies CASSFGCAMYKQYF.

As for this clone: In the same sample, other DNA sequences code for this CDR3. This sequence joins TRBV20-1 and TRBJ1-1; no firm D call. The V gene lost 3 bases and the J gene lost 11 bases, with 13 bases spanning the gap. Germline V gene sequence: CDR1 DFQATT, CDR2 SNEGSKA (reference sequence). CDR3 size: 11 residues. CDR3 residues: CSASLGPAAFF. As DNA, the CDR3 is TGCAGTGCTAGTCTAGGTCCCGCTGCTTTCTTT.

The chain recombines TRBV20-1 with TRBJ2-1; 7 bases align to TRBD1. The CDR3 spans 12 residues. The germline CDR1 and CDR2 sequences are DFQATT and SNEGSKA (reference sequence). The ends lost 7 bases at V and 8 bases at J; junction bases unmatched: 8. CDR3 DNA sequence: TGCAGTGGCCCGAGGGGGCACGATGAGCAGTTCTTC. This codes for CSGPRGHDEQFF.